Below are 9 T cell receptor beta chains sequenced from a single sample in a study of CXCR3-negative and CXCR3-positive naive CD8 T cells. Through 5' RACE with UMI labels, the TRB cDNA libraries were prepared. TCRdb re-called the 5' RACE reads; every CDR3 protein appears as one record, without DNA. This sample's clone table lists roughly 40,000 distinct CDR3 sequences. The material sequenced was naive CXCR3- CD8+ T cells from blood. Subset noted: CD45RO-CCR7+CD27+CD95- naive CD8+ T cells lacking CXCR3 (TNR3-). Source of these receptors: a human donor in good health. Some clones in this sample may be carry-over from other donors' samples.

The chain joins TRBV18 to TRBJ2-6. This CDR3 comprises 17 residues. Germline CDR1 reads KGHSH; CDR2 reads LQKENI. The CDR3: CASSFSGGSSGANVLTF.

The rearrangement joins TRBV20-1 to TRBJ1-6; the D call from TCRdb, TRBD1, cannot be confirmed without DNA. Germline CDR1 DFQATT, CDR2 SNEGSKA (reference sequence). The CDR3 loop spans 15 amino acids. CDR3 residues: CSARDSGRGSSPLHF.

The chain uses TRBV10-1 and TRBJ1-2. The CDR3 consists of 13 residues. Germline V lookup: CDR1 WNHNN, CDR2 SYGVQD (reference sequence). The CDR3: CASSEWSDYGYTF.

J is TRBJ1-1 and V is TRBV12-3 or TRBV12-4; lacking DNA, the TRBD1 call made by TCRdb goes unchecked. The CDR3 is 14 amino acids. The CDR3 region is CASSPRRGPAEAFF.

The chain recombines TRBV20-1 with TRBJ2-1; TCRdb picks TRBD2, but there is no DNA to check that call. This CDR3 contains 17 residues. The germline V gene encodes CDR1 DFQATT and CDR2 SNEGSKA (reference sequence). CDR3: CSADPPGLAGFGGEQFF.

The V gene is TRBV4-3, the J gene TRBJ2-3; the D gene TCRdb calls, TRBD2, cannot be checked with no DNA. The germline V gene has CDR1 LGHNA and CDR2 YSLEER. The CDR3 is 16 amino acids. CDR3 in amino acids: CASSQLAGGGADTQYF.

The chain is built from TRBV20-1 and TRBJ2-1. Germline lookup yields CDR1 DFQATT and CDR2 SNEGSKA (reference sequence). The CDR3 loop spans 13 amino acids. CDR3 amino acids: CSAPRRSDNEQFF.

The chain links TRBV27 to TRBJ1-2. The CDR3 has 11 residues. The germline gives CDR1 MNHEY, CDR2 SMNVEV (reference sequence). The CDR3 spells CASREGYGYTF.

The chain carries TRBV29-1 and TRBJ2-1. The CDR3 has 12 amino acids. Germline V gene data show CDR1 as SQVTM and CDR2 as ANQGSEA. The CDR3 sequence: CSVDANSNEQFF.